Sequencing of this T cell receptor beta chain was carried out in a study of blood T cells in healthy people across ages. Notes on the study in general: Per million T cells, the diversity of TCR beta decreased roughly linearly as age advanced.

To note about this clonotype: What it recognizes is unknown.

J gave up 3 bases and V 7 bases, and 4 bases lay outside the gene matches. There are 13 residues in the CDR3. Through a sample-barcoded 5' primer and a J-beta primer mix, a second PCR was run for about 6 to 11 cycles. Tags on each cDNA molecule came from a template-switch adaptor with 12 random nucleotides. TCRdb re-derived calls from the 5' RACE reads in MiXCR, one entry per CDR3 protein. The sample lists roughly 860,000 distinct CDR3 sequences, about 62% seen once, with around a quarter in the top ten. For every donor, a draw yielded roughly 10 milliliters of peripheral blood. Sequences were obtained from blood. The chain links TRBV12-3 or TRBV12-4 to TRBJ2-3, with TRBD1 matching 7 bases. The clonotype originates from a man younger than 45 in good health. The CDR3 coding sequence is TGTGCCAGCAATCGGGGACAGACAGATACGCAGTATTTT. Its protein is CASNRGQTDTQYF.